Listed here are 5 T cell receptor beta chains from one sample, sequenced in a study of PD-1 blockade in classical Hodgkin lymphoma. Sequenced by immunoSEQ multiplex PCR; TCRdb stores in-frame clones only, minus some. The table shows 20,000 to 30,000 clones, with 60% to 85% occurring only once. All patients experienced relapse after autologous stem cell transplantation, and brentuximab vedotin exposure was variable. The sample here was peripheral blood mononuclear cells (PBMCs), taken before the second cycle of nivolumab. Source of these receptors: a human donor with classical Hodgkin lymphoma.

This chain uses TRBV4-1 with TRBJ1-4, with D uncertain. Trimming took 1 base from V and 5 from J, leaving 8 bases between them. Germline V gene data show CDR1 as MGHRA and CDR2 as YSYEKL. The CDR3 runs to 14 residues. CDR3 protein: CASSQVQENEKLFF. The CDR3 DNA reads TGCGCCAGCAGCCAAGTGCAGGAAAATGAAAAACTGTTTTTT.

As concerns this clone: One end of the junction is discordant with germline, which a read error may explain. The chain recombines TRBV11-3 with TRBJ2-1, with TRBD1 matching 10 bases. The CDR3 is made up of 16 amino acids. Germline V CDR1 and CDR2: SGHNT, YENEEA. This chain's CDR3 is CASSLDRGRYYNEQFF. The DNA for the CDR3 is TGTGCCAGCAGCCTAGACAGGGGGCGTTATTACAATGAGCAGTTCTTC. Full variable domain (missing parts from reference TRBV11-3 and TRBJ2-1): EAGVVQSPRYKIIEKKQPVAFWCNPISGHNTLYWYLQNLGQGPELLIRYENEEAVDDSQLPKDRFSAERLKGVDSTLKIQPAELGDSAVYLCASSLDRGRYYNEQFFGPGTRLTVL.

The chain uses TRBV7-9 and TRBJ2-2; D is ambiguous. V was pared by 5 bases and J by 6 bases, with 4 bases between. The CDR3 extends over 11 amino acids. Germline V gene lookup returns CDR1 SEHNR and CDR2 FQNEAQ (reference sequence). CDR3 sequence reads: CASSPAGELFF. The CDR3 bases are TGTGCCAGCAGCCCCGCCGGGGAGCTGTTTTTT. Full variable domain (rest looked up from reference TRBV7-9 and TRBJ2-2): DTGVSQNPRHKITKRGQNVTFRCDPISEHNRLYWYRQTLGQGPEFLTYFQNEAQLEKSRLLSDRFSAERPKGSFSTLEIQRTEQGDSAMYLCASSPAGELFFGEGSRLTVL.

The rearrangement uses TRBV19 and TRBJ1-1; D may be TRBD1 (5 bases). V was pared by 5 bases and J by 6 bases, with 25 bases between. Germline-derived CDR1 and CDR2 are LNHDA and SQIVND (reference sequence). This CDR3 has 17 residues. For the CDR3, the DNA is TGTGCCAGTAGTCTGGGGCAGTGGGCCGATATGTACGCTGAAGCTTTCTTT. This encodes CASSLGQWADMYAEAFF. The full variable domain, with the rest looked up from reference TRBV19 and TRBJ1-1, is DGGITQSPKYLFRKEGQNVTLSCEQNLNHDAMYWYRQDPGQGLRLIYYSQIVNDFQKGDIAEGYSVSREKKESFPLTVTSAQKNPTAFYLCASSLGQWADMYAEAFFGQGTRLTVV.

The J gene is TRBJ2-3, the V gene TRBV18; TRBD1 matches at 10 bases. This CDR3 has 16 amino acids. CDR1 is KGHSH, CDR2 LQKENI, per germline. V lost 0 bases and J lost 6; bases outside the gene matches: 6. The CDR3 nucleotides read TGTGCCAGCTCACCACCTTCGACAGGGGGCTGGGATACGCAGTATTTT. This encodes CASSPPSTGGWDTQYF.